The present T cell receptor (beta chain) was sequenced within a study of blood T cell repertoires in COVID-19. Across the whole study: PBMCs, B-cell-depleted T cells, or T cells provided the cDNA or gDNA that made up the material.

In the original processing: Reference gene primer amplification in the assay estimated nucleated cell counts. Produced via immunoSEQ multiplex PCR; TCRdb's table is partial and in-frame only. Clone size and the V and J calls come from that table; the DNA yielded D and trimming. This table has a few hundred thousand clones, about 85% appearing once. The Seattle site enrolled patients during active infection and followed them longitudinally. This CDR3 comprises 15 residues. V lost 0 bases and J lost 3; bases outside the gene matches: 1. The germline CDR1 and CDR2 sequences are MGHRA and YSYEKL. Material: peripheral blood. This TCR came from a human donor with COVID-19, enrolled during active disease. The donor label of this sample is uncertain. The J gene is TRBJ2-1, the V gene TRBV4-1, with 8 bases that match TRBD1. Here the CDR3 DNA reads TGCGCCAGCAGCCAAGAGGACAGGGACTACAATGAGCAGTTCTTC. Amino acid sequence: CASSQEDRDYNEQFF.